One and the same sample provided the 5 T cell receptor beta chains below, sequenced in a study of beta chain features in type 1 diabetes. Study-level points and caveats: All four CD4+ subsets of Type 1 diabetes patients contained TCRB CDR3s that were moderately but significantly shorter.

Every isolated RNA sample was fully reverse transcribed, so sequencing captured expressed TCRB transcripts. TCRdb keeps only in-frame clones here, not all; method: immunoSEQ multiplex PCR. The sample holds roughly 300,000 clones; 9.3% are singletons and the top ten take about 1%. These TCRs' antigens remain unknown. Sequencing input: central memory CD4+ T cells from blood. These TCRs come from a man aged 25-45 years with type 1 diabetes.

The V call is TRBV6-1, the J call TRBJ2-7; 9 nucleotides agree with TRBD1. V shed 2 bases and J 3 bases; nucleotides not matched to a gene: 2. Germline CDR1 MNHNS, CDR2 SASEGT. This CDR3 comprises 14 residues. CDR3: CASSEPGQGYEQYF. DNA of the CDR3: TGTGCCAGCAGTGAACCGGGACAGGGCTACGAGCAGTACTTC.

This clone was counted a few times. The V gene is TRBV11-2, the J gene TRBJ1-4; the D is unclear. Deletions cut 1 base from V and 8 bases from J, with 14 bases between. The CDR3 runs 15 residues. CDR1 is SGHAT, CDR2 FQNNGV, per germline. The CDR3 nucleotides read TGTGCCAGCAGCTTAGGTCGTCCAGTTATGGAAAAACTGTTTTTT. The encoded protein is CASSLGRPVMEKLFF.

The chain employs TRBV28 and TRBJ1-6, with D unclear. The ends were cut back, 5 bases at V and 2 bases at J, with 7 bases in the middle. CDR1 is MDHEN, CDR2 SYDVKM, per germline. This CDR3 is 14 amino acids long. The CDR3 region is CASSTAAYNSPLHF. The DNA of the CDR3 is TGTGCCAGCAGTACGGCGGCCTATAATTCACCCCTCCACTTT.

Only a few counts were recorded for this clone. The chain recombines TRBV19 with TRBJ1-6, with D unclear. V lost 11 bases and J lost 7, with 15 bases in between. Looked up from germline, CDR1 is LNHDA and CDR2 is SQIVND (reference sequence). This CDR3 comprises 13 residues. CDR3 sequence reads: CASKRVLNSPLHF. CDR3 sequence (DNA): TGTGCCTCTAAGCGGGTTCTAAATTCACCCCTCCACTTT.

The chain uses TRBV5-6 and TRBJ2-3; 9 nucleotides agree with TRBD1. Trimming cost V 3 bases and J 2 bases; bases outside gene matches: 10. This CDR3 comprises 17 residues. CDR1 is SGHDT, CDR2 YYEEEE, per germline. Here the CDR3 DNA reads TGTGCCAGCAGCTACTACAGGGGGCCAGGGAACACAGATACGCAGTATTTT. Protein sequence: CASSYYRGPGNTDTQYF.